A single sample is the source of the 14 T cell receptor beta chains below, sequenced in a study of Tregs in tolerant kidney transplant recipients. Assay used: immunoSEQ multiplex PCR; TCRdb lists only in-frame clones, some missing. The sample yields 80,000 to 90,000 clones, roughly 92% seen once. The sample comprised CD8+ T cells from blood. These receptors originate from a human donor in good health.

This clone was seen only a few times. This chain connects TRBV5-6 to TRBJ2-2; D may match TRBD1 or TRBD2 (6 bases each). The CDR3 totals 15 residues. V gave up 0 bases and J gave up 4 bases, with 10 bases separating them. Germline-derived CDR1 and CDR2 are SGHDT and YYEEEE. CDR3 sequence reads: CASSLEGGTTGELFF. The CDR3 bases are TGTGCCAGCAGCTTGGAAGGGGGGACCACCGGGGAGCTGTTTTTT.

This clone was found once. The chain carries TRBV13 and TRBJ2-1; 9 bases are a match to TRBD1. Unmatched junction bases numbered 8, after V lost 5 bases and J lost 6 bases. CDR1 and CDR2 from the germline V gene are PRHDT and FYEKMQ (reference sequence). This CDR3 has 15 residues. This CDR3 reads CASSPYRGLANEQFF. The CDR3 nucleotides are TGTGCCAGCAGCCCCTACAGGGGGCTAGCCAATGAGCAGTTCTTC.

About this clone: This same CDR3 is encoded by further DNA sequences in the sample. The chain has TRBV6-5 and TRBJ2-7; D is uncertain. The germline V gene has CDR1 MNHEY and CDR2 SVGAGI. Deletions cut 2 bases from V and 0 bases from J, with 8 bases between. This CDR3 has 14 amino acids. The CDR3 loop reads CASSYGGGSYEQYF. The DNA for the CDR3 is TGTGCCAGCAGTTACGGCGGCGGCTCCTACGAGCAGTACTTC.

Comments on this clone: One junction end disagrees with the germline gene, perhaps due to a read error. The chain recombines TRBV7-7 with TRBJ2-3; D remains ambiguous. Germline values: CDR1 SSHAT, CDR2 FNYEAQ (reference sequence). This CDR3 region has 13 residues. The CDR3 region is CASSNYNSDTQYF. The CDR3 DNA reads as TGTGCTAGCAGCAACTATAACAGCGATACGCAGTATTTT.

The CDR3 loop is CASSSGPYEQYF. The DNA of the CDR3 is TGTGCCAGCAGCAGCGGACCCTACGAGCAGTACTTC. This chain joins TRBV2 and TRBJ2-7, with a tentative D call TRBD2 (5 bases). Trimming removed 6 bases from V and 2 bases from J, with 8 bases in between. The CDR3 runs to 12 residues. The germline gives CDR1 SNHLY, CDR2 FYNNEI. The full variable domain, its missing parts supplied by reference TRBV2 and TRBJ2-7, is EPEVTQTPSHQVTQMGQEVILRCVPISNHLYFYWYRQILGQKVEFLVSFYNNEISEKSEIFDDQFSVERPDGSNFTLKIRSTKLEDSAMYFCASSSGPYEQYFGPGTRLTVT.

This clone has just one count. The V gene is TRBV5-1, the J gene TRBJ2-7, with D possibly matching TRBD1 (5 bases). Between the trimmed V and J ends, which lost 0 bases and 0 bases, there was a span of 13 bases. Germline loops: CDR1 SGHRS, CDR2 YFSETQ. CDR3 size: 16 residues. The CDR3 region has the DNA TGCGCCAGCAGCTTGGAGGGGCAATCATTCTCCTACGAGCAGTACTTC. Its translation: CASSLEGQSFSYEQYF.

The chain is built from TRBV11-2 and TRBJ1-2; TRBD1 might be the D (6 bases). The V end was cut by 1 base, the J end by 4 bases, with 10 bases between. There are 14 residues in the CDR3. Germline V gene sequence: CDR1 SGHAT, CDR2 FQNNGV. CDR3 sequence reads: CASSLGTGIYGYTF. The CDR3 coding sequence is TGTGCCAGCAGCTTAGGTACAGGGATCTATGGCTACACCTTC.

The chain links TRBV9 to TRBJ2-7; 13 bases are shared with TRBD2. The CDR3 consists of 15 residues. Germline V gene lookup returns CDR1 SGDLS and CDR2 YYNGEE. The J segment lost 2 bases and the V segment lost 4 bases, leaving 3 bases of the junction unmatched. CDR3 protein: CASSRTSGSAYEQYF. Written as DNA, the CDR3 is TGTGCCAGCAGCCGGACTAGCGGGAGTGCCTACGAGCAGTACTTC.

The chain has TRBV2 and TRBJ1-1; D not resolved. CDR3 size: 17 residues. The germline gives CDR1 SNHLY, CDR2 FYNNEI. V was cut by 0 bases and J by 4 bases, with 18 bases left in between. The CDR3 DNA reads TGTGCCAGCAGTGAAGCGCTTCCGGGTGGTGGGTTCACTGAAGCTTTCTTT. This translates into CASSEALPGGGFTEAFF.

This clone has a single count. The chain uses TRBV29-1 and TRBJ2-2; TRBD1 matches at 7 bases. The germline V gene has CDR1 SQVTM and CDR2 ANQGSEA. The CDR3 spans 13 residues. The V segment lost 7 bases and the J segment 6 bases; nucleotides outside the gene matches: 8. Here the CDR3 DNA reads TGCAGCGGTACAGGGGCAGGTTCCGGGGAGCTGTTTTTT. It is translated as CSGTGAGSGELFF.

This chain connects TRBV6-1 to TRBJ1-2, with D possibly TRBD1 on 5 matching bases. In germline, CDR1 is MNHNS, CDR2 SASEGT. This CDR3 has 12 amino acids. CDR3 residues: CAGEQDLYGYTF. In DNA form, the CDR3 reads TGTGCAGGGGAGCAGGACCTCTATGGCTACACCTTC.

The J gene is TRBJ2-5, the V gene TRBV12-5; 9 nucleotides line up with TRBD2. This CDR3 is built from 17 residues. The J segment lost 5 bases and the V segment lost 0 bases, leaving 10 bases of the junction unmatched. CDR1 and CDR2 (germline): LGHNT, FRNRAP. Written as DNA, the CDR3 is TGTGCTAGTGGTTTGGTAGGGGCTAGCGGGGCGAAGGAGACCCAGTACTTC. This sequence encodes CASGLVGASGAKETQYF.

The gene calls are TRBV2 and TRBJ2-7; unclear D gene. Trimming stripped 2 bases from V and 2 bases from J, with 10 bases between. The CDR3 runs to 14 residues. Germline lookup yields CDR1 SNHLY and CDR2 FYNNEI. CDR3 loop: CASSERIGPYEQYF. CDR3 DNA sequence: TGTGCCAGCAGTGAACGGATCGGGCCCTACGAGCAGTACTTC.

This clone has only a few counts. The chain has TRBV6-1 and TRBJ1-4; D gene uncertain. Germline V CDR1 and CDR2: MNHNS, SASEGT. V lost 2 bases and J 0 bases, leaving 10 bases between the germline ends. This CDR3 region has 16 residues. The CDR3 is CASSEIWPTTNEKLFF. CDR3 DNA sequence: TGTGCCAGCAGTGAAATTTGGCCAACAACTAATGAAAAACTGTTTTTT.